This entry describes one T cell receptor (beta chain). No antigen is known for it. Per-base quality was not reported, and no clone a single base away is much larger than it. The sample is drawn from a study of blood T cell repertoires in COVID-19 (dated by TCRdb to between 2020 and 2021). In the study overall: Samples covering the acute and convalescent phases of COVID-19 were provided by collaborators in the United States, Italy and Spain. The prospective study material was composed of cDNA or gDNA derived from T cells, B-cell-depleted T cells, or PBMCs. The dataset comprised deeply sampled blood TCRbeta repertoires from subjects exposed to, actively infected with, or recovered from COVID-19. The repertoires were released in a freely available public database meant as a resource for research on the immune response to SARS-CoV-2. The samples were drawn from two sources: the first 160 participants of the ongoing ImmuneRACE study, and 1,200 or so subjects contributed by 6 global collaborators. A de-identified subject ID, COVID-19 status, age in years and sex were almost always included in the sample metadata. Where HLA class I and class II types were available, the types were taken from metadata supplied by the sample provider, not from assay-based typing. Overall study results and their limits: Clinical and demographic metadata were provided uncurated, with the amount varying by source and participant.

Collaborating institutions collected whole blood in K2EDTA tubes following their own protocols. For TCRbeta analysis, collaborators shipped samples as frozen whole blood, isolated PBMCs, or DNA extracted from either of those sample types. TCRbeta CDR3 regions were amplified from genomic DNA by means of the immunoSEQ Assay, a bias-controlled multiplex PCR. Per the source publication's procedure: The number of nucleated cells in each sample was estimated from the amplification of reference gene primers within the assay. To quantify the absolute abundance of each unique TCRbeta CDR3 rearrangement, sequence reads were collapsed and filtered. For each sample, productive Simpson clonality was calculated by taking the square root of Simpson's diversity index across productive rearrangements. TCRdb obtained this table from immuneACCESS and retained in-frame rearrangements with V and J assigned. These tables miss some clones; where compared with another copy, unresolved V genes account for less than half of the shortfall, and the remainder is unexplained. V and J calls and clone size are as listed in that table; D and trimming were resolved from the DNA. The sample table holds tens of thousands of clones, of which approximately 83% were seen once. The ten largest clones capture 25% to 30% of the sample.

This TCR was sampled from a human donor in a cohort sampled during active COVID-19. Sequenced input: peripheral blood.

The DNA reads TGTGCCAGCAGTGACCCCTTAAGGTGGGACAGGCGGGACACCGGGGAGCTGTTTTTT. Translated, it reads CASSDPLRWDRRDTGELFF. Here the chain combines TRBV6-4 and TRBJ2-2; 8 middle bases align to TRBD1. V and J are trimmed by 2 bases and 3 bases, and the gene matches miss 14 bases of the junction. The CDR3 starts with the cysteine, ends with the phenylalanine, and has 19 residues. Only the CDR3 region is kept as DNA, spanning 57 bases read in frame from base 1. For CDR1 and CDR2, the germline V gene lists MRHNA and SNTAGT.